What follows is one T cell receptor beta chain and its context. Antigen unknown. The data derive from a study of cytomegalovirus exposure and HLA in healthy donors. Findings and caveats of the study: The CMV antigen specificity of a few CMV-associated chains was confirmed through in vitro analysis. For most TCR sequences rarity was the rule, although some public TCRs occurred in many donors.

While the first cohort had 600 to 850 subjects, the donors belonged to the separate validation cohort of roughly 130 subjects. CDR3 length: 14 amino acids. From germline, CDR1 is LGHNA and CDR2 YNFKEQ. V lost 0 bases and J 1 base, leaving 6 bases between the germline ends. Sequencing used immunoSEQ multiplex PCR; TCRdb keeps in-frame clones, though not all of them. The table records about 340,000 clones, more than 80% of them present only once. The sequenced sample consisted of PBMCs. The chain employs TRBV4-2 and TRBJ1-1; D is unclear. The sequence was collected from a woman between 18 and 29 years old in good health and CMV-seronegative. CDR3 residues: CASSQEGANTEAFF. CDR3 coding DNA: TGTGCCAGCAGCCAAGAGGGAGCGAACACTGAAGCTTTCTTT.